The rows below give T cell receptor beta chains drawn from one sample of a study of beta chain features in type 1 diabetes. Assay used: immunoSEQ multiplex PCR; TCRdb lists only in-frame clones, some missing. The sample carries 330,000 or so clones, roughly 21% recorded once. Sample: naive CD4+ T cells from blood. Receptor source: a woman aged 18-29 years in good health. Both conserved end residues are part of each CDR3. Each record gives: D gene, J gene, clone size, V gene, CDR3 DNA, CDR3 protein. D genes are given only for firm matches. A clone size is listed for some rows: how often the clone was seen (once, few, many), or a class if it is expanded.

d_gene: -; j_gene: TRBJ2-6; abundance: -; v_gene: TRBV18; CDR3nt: TGTGCCAGCTCACCCCCAGGTGTCTCTGGGGCCAACGTCCTGACTTTC; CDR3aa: CASSPPGVSGANVLTF
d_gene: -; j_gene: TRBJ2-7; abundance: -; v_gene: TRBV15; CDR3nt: TGTGCCACCAGCCAAGGATTTCGGGAGCTACAGGAGCAGTACTTC; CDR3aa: CATSQGFRELQEQYF
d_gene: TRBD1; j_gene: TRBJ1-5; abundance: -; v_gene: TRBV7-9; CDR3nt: TGTGCCAGCAGCCCTGGACAGGGGCGACAGCCCCAGCATTTT; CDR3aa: CASSPGQGRQPQHF
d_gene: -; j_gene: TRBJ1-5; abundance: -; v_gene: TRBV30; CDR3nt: TGTGCCTGGAGTGGGACTACTGATCAGCCCCAGCATTTT; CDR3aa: CAWSGTTDQPQHF
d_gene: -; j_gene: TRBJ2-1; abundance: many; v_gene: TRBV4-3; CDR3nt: TGCGCCAGCAGCCGAGGGACTTCCAGCTCCTACAATGAGCAGTTCTTC; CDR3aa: CASSRGTSSSYNEQFF
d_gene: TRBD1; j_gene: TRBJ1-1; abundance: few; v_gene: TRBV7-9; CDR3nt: TGTGCCAGCAGCCCGCGACAGGGTACTACTGAAGCTTTCTTT; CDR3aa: CASSPRQGTTEAFF
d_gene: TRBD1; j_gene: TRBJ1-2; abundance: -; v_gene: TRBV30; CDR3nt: TGTGCCTGGCGGGACAGGGTAAAATATGGCTACACCTTC; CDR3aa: CAWRDRVKYGYTF
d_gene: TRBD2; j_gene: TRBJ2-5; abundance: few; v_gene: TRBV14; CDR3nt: TGTGCCAGCAGCCACTCTAGGACTAGCGGGGCCTCCAGGTACTTC; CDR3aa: CASSHSRTSGASRYF
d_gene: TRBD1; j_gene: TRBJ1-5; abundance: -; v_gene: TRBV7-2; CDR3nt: TGTGCCAGCAGCTTAGAACAGGGGTGGGATCAGCCCCAGCATTTT; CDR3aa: CASSLEQGWDQPQHF
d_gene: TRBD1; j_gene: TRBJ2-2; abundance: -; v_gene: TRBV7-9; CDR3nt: TGTGCCAGCAGCCTGACAGGGATGAGCACCGGGGAGCTGTTTTTT; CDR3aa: CASSLTGMSTGELFF
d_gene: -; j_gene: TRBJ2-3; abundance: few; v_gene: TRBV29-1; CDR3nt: TGCAGCGTTGGGAATCGGGGGTCCGCAGATACGCAGTATTTT; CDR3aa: CSVGNRGSADTQYF
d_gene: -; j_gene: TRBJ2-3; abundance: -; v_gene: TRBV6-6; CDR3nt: TGTGCCAGCAGTTACCTGAGGGGGGGCGCATCAGATACGCAGTATTTT; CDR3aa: CASSYLRGGASDTQYF
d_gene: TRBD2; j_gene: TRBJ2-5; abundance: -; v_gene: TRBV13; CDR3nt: TGTGCCAGCAGCTTAAGCATTGGGAGCGAGCGGGGGGGGCAAGAGACCCAGTACTTC; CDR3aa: CASSLSIGSERGGQETQYF
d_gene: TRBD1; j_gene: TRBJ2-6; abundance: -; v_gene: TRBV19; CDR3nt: TGTGCCAGTAGTACCGGGACAGGGATCTCTGGGGCCAACGTCCTGACTTTC; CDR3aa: CASSTGTGISGANVLTF
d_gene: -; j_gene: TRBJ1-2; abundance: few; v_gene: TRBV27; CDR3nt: TGTGCCAGCAGTTCACAGAGAAACCGCTATGGCTACACCTTC; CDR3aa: CASSSQRNRYGYTF
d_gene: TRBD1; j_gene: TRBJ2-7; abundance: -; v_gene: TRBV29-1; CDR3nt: TGCAGCGTTGGGACAGGGGGTGACTACGAGCAGTACTTC; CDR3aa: CSVGTGGDYEQYF
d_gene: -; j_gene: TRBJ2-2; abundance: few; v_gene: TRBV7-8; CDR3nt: TGTGCCAGCAGCTTAGCGCGAACCGCCGGGGAGCTGTTTTTT; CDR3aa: CASSLARTAGELFF
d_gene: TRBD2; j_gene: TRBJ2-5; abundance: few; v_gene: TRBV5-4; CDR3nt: TGTGCCAGCAGCTCATCAACTAGCGTCCAAGAGACCCAGTACTTC; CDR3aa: CASSSSTSVQETQYF
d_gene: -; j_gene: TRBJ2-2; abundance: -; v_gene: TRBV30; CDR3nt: TGTGCCTGGATGGCTCTGACGGGGTCTCACACCGGGGAGCTGTTTTTT; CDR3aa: CAWMALTGSHTGELFF
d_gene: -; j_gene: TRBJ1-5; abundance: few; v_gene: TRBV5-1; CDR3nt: TGCGCCAGCAGCTTGGCAGGGCAGGGCAATCAGCCCCAGCATTTT; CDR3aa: CASSLAGQGNQPQHF
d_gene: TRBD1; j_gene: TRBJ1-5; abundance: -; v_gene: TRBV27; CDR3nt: TGTGCCAGCAGCCCACAGGGGCTCAATCAGCCCCAGCATTTT; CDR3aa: CASSPQGLNQPQHF
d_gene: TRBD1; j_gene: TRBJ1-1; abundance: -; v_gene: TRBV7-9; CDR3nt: TGTGCCAGCAGCGCCGCACAGGGGGGTGAAGCTTTCTTT; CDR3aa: CASSAAQGGEAFF
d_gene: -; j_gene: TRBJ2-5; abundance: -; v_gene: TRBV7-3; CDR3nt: TGTGCCAGCAGCTTAACGCCGGGAGAGACCCAGTACTTC; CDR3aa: CASSLTPGETQYF
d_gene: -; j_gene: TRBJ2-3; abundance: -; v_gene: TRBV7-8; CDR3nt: TGTGCCAGCAGCCCAACTAGCCTAGGCGCAGATACGCAGTATTTT; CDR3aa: CASSPTSLGADTQYF
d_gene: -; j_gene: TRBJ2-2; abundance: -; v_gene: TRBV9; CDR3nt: TGTGCCAGCAGCGAGAACGAAGAAAGAGCGGCCACCGGGGAGCTGTTTTTT; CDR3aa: CASSENEERAATGELFF
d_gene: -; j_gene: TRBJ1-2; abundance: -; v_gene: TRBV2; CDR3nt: TGTGCCAGCATCGTACAGTCCGGGGGGTATGGCTACACCTTC; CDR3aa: CASIVQSGGYGYTF
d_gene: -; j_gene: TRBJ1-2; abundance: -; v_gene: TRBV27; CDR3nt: TGTGCCAGCAGTTACAACACGGGCTATGGCTACACCTTC; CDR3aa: CASSYNTGYGYTF
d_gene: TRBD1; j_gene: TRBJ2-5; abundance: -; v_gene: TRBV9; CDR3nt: TGTGCCAGCAGCGCCGGGACAGGGGTAGAGACCCAGTACTTC; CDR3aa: CASSAGTGVETQYF
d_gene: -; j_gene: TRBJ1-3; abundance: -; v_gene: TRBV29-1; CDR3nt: TGCAGCGTCGCGGACAGTGTGGGATACACCATATATTTT; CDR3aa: CSVADSVGYTIYF
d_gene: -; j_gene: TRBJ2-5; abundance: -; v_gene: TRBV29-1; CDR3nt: TGCAGCGTTACAGGGAGCTCACAAGAGACCCAGTACTTC; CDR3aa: CSVTGSSQETQYF
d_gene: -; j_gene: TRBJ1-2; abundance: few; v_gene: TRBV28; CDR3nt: TGTGCCAGCACCCCGACCGGGGTCCGCTACACCTTC; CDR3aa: CASTPTGVRYTF
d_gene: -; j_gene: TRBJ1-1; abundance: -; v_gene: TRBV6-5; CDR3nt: TGTGCCAGCAGCCACCCCGTACAGGGTGTAACTTTCTTT; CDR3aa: CASSHPVQGVTFF
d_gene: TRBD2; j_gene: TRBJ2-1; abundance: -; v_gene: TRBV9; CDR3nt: TGTGCCAGCAGCTGGAGGCGGGAGAATGAGCAGTTCTTC; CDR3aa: CASSWRRENEQFF
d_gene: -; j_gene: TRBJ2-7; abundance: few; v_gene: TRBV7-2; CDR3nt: TGTGCCAGCAGCTTAGTACAGGCCGGGGGATCCAACGAGCAGTACTTC; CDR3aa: CASSLVQAGGSNEQYF
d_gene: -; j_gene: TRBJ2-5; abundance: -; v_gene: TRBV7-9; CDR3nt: TGTGCCAGCAGCCCTCGAGGGATGGAGACCCAGTACTTC; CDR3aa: CASSPRGMETQYF
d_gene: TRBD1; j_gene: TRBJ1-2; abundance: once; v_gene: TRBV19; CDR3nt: TGTGCCAGTAACCCGGACAGGGCCCTCTATGGCTACACCTTC; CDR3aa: CASNPDRALYGYTF
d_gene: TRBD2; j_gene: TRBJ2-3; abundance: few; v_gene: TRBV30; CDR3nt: TGTGCCTGGAGTGTTCTAACGGGGGGGCCAGATACGCAGTATTTT; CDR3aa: CAWSVLTGGPDTQYF
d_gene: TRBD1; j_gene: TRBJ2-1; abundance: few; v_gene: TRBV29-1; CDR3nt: TGCAGCGCAGATCGGGACAGGGGGTATGAGCAGTTCTTC; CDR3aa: CSADRDRGYEQFF
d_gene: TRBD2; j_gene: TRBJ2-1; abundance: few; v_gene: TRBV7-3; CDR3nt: TGTGCCAGCAGTTCCATAGGACTAGCGGGGGATGAGCAGTTCTTC; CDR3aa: CASSSIGLAGDEQFF
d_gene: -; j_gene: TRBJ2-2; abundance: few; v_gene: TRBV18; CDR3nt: TGTGCCAGCTCCGTCAGGGGAAACACCGGGGAGCTGTTTTTT; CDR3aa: CASSVRGNTGELFF
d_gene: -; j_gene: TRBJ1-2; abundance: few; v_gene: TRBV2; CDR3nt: TGTGCCAGCACCACAGAATATGGCTACACCTTC; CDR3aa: CASTTEYGYTF
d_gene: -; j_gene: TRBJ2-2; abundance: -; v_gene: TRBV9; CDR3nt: TGTGCCAGCAGCGTTGCGCCCTCCGGGGAGCTGTTTTTT; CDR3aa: CASSVAPSGELFF
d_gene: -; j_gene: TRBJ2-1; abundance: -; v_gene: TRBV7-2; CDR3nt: TGTGCCAGCAGTCAGGGCTGGAACAATGAGCAGTTCTTC; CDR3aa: CASSQGWNNEQFF
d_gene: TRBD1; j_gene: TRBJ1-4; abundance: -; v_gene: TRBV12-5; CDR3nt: TGTGCTAGTGGTCTTGGACAGGGGGCCACTAATGAAAAACTGTTTTTT; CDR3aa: CASGLGQGATNEKLFF
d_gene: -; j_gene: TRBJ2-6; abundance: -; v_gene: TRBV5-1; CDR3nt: TGCGCCAGCAGCTTGACAGGACCTTACTCTGGGGCCAACGTCCTGACTTTC; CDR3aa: CASSLTGPYSGANVLTF
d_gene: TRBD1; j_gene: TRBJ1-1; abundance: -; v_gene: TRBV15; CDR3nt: TGTGCCACCAGCAGGAGACAGGGGGCAGACACTGAAGCTTTCTTT; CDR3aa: CATSRRQGADTEAFF
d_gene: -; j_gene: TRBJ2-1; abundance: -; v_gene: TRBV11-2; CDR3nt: TGTGCCAGCAGCTTCGCGTTAGCACGGGGTGAGCAGTTCTTC; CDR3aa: CASSFALARGEQFF
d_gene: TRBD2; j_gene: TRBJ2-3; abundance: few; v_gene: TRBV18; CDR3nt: TGTGCCAGCTCCCCTACTAGCGGATCCACAGATACGCAGTATTTT; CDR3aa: CASSPTSGSTDTQYF
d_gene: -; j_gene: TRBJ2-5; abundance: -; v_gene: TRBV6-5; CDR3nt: TGTGCCAGCACAAGCTCGGGGGAGACCCAGTACTTC; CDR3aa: CASTSSGETQYF
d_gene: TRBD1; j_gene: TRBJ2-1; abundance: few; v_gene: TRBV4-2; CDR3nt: TGTGCCAGCAGCCATGCGCCCGGGACAGGGAATAATGAGCAGTTCTTC; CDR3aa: CASSHAPGTGNNEQFF
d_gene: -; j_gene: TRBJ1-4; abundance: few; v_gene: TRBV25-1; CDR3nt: TGTGCCGGGGCGGGGGGGTGGCTGTTTTTT; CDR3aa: CAGAGGWLFF
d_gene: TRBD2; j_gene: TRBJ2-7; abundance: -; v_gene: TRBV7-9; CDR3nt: TGTGCCAGCAGCTTCCCCGGGGGGGTCTACGAGCAGTACTTC; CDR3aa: CASSFPGGVYEQYF
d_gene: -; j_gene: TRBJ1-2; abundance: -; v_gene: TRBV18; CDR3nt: TGTGCCAGCTCACCAGGGGAGGAACAAACGGAAACCTTC; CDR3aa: CASSPGEEQTETF
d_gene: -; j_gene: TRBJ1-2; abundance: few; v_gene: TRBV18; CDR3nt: TGTGCCAGCTCACCTATTGAAGAGACAAACTATGGCTACACCTTC; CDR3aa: CASSPIEETNYGYTF
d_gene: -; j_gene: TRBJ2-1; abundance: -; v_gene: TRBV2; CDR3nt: TGTGCCAGCAGTGAAGACAACAATGAGCAGTTCTTC; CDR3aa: CASSEDNNEQFF
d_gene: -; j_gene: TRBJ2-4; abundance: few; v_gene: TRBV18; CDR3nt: TGTGCCAGCACGGTGGGAGACATTCAGTACTTC; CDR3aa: CASTVGDIQYF
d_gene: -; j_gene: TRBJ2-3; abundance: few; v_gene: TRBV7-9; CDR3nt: TGTGCCAGCAGCTTACGGAGGGATCCAGATACGCAGTATTTT; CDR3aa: CASSLRRDPDTQYF